The clone carrying this T cell receptor beta chain was detected a few times. Its antigen is not known. The CDR3 runs 16 residues. J lost 4 bases, V lost 4 bases, and 10 bases had no gene match. Germline loops: CDR1 SGHNT, CDR2 YYREEE (reference sequence). This sample was included in a study of T-cell memory formation after mild COVID-19. Study observations and caveats: From day 15 to 85, contracting clones were balanced between CD4 and CD8, whereas later expanders leaned toward CD4+.

TCRdb independently ran MiXCR on the 5' RACE reads; one entry per CDR3 protein. The sample lists more than 450,000 distinct CDR3 sequences, roughly 18% occurring once. The sequencing input was PBMCs or a T cell subset sorted from them (not recorded which). The TCR was taken from an adult woman who had mild COVID-19 (a few samples of this study predate the infection). Cell type and time point are not known. The rearrangement links TRBV5-4 to TRBJ2-1, with 8 bases matching TRBD2. The CDR3 bases are TGTGCCAGCAGCCCGGGGGGGAGCGGGAGTTACAATGAGCAGTTCTTC. Translated: CASSPGGSGSYNEQFF.